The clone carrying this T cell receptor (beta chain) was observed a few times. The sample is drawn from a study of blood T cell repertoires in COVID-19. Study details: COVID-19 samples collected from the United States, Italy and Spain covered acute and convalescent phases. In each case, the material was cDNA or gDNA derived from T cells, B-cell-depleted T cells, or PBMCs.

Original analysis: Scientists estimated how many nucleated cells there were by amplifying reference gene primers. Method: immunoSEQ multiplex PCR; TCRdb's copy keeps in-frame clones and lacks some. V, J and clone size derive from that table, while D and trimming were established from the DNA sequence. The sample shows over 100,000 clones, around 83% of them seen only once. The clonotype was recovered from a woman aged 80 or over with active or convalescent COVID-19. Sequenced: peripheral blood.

In DNA, the CDR3 is TGTGCCAGCAGTTTACGGGGACAGTATAATTCACCCCTCCACTTT. It is translated as CASSLRGQYNSPLHF. The chain employs TRBV28 and TRBJ1-6; 7 bases are shared with TRBD1. CDR1 and CDR2 from the germline V gene are MDHEN and SYDVKM. This CDR3 region has 15 residues. Trimming took 2 bases from V and 4 from J; bases not matched to a gene: 2.